These T cell receptor beta chains were read from a single sample in a study of blood T cell repertoires in COVID-19. Method: immunoSEQ multiplex PCR; TCRdb's copy keeps in-frame clones and lacks some. The table lists some 91,000 clones, over 60% of them singletons. What was sequenced was peripheral blood. The receptor set was obtained from an older man with acute or convalescent COVID-19. CDR3s include the opening cysteine and the closing phenylalanine or tryptophan. A D gene is named only where the DNA matches it firmly. A clone size is listed for some rows: how often the clone was seen (once, few, many), or a class if it is expanded.

>NA|TRBV5-1|TRBJ2-3|NA
CASSSGTQPTDTQYF
TGCGCCAGCAGCTCCGGGACACAGCCCACAGATACGCAGTATTTT
>TRBD1|TRBV5-6|TRBJ2-2|NA
CASSLWAGTGYTGELFF
TGTGCCAGCAGCTTGTGGGCTGGGACAGGGTACACCGGGGAGCTGTTTTTT
>NA|TRBV11-2|TRBJ2-7|NA
CASSPHPDSGSSYEQYF
TGTGCCAGCAGCCCGCACCCTGATAGCGGAAGCTCCTACGAGCAGTACTTC
>TRBD1|TRBV19|TRBJ1-2|NA
CASSARTGVENYGYTF
TGTGCCAGTAGTGCCCGGACAGGGGTCGAGAACTATGGCTACACCTTC
>NA|TRBV19|TRBJ1-5|NA
CASSSTGYNQPQHF
TGTGCCAGTAGTTCCACAGGATACAATCAGCCCCAGCATTTT
>TRBD1|TRBV3-1/TRBV3-2|TRBJ1-1|once
CASSQDLNRGYNTEAFF
TGTGCCAGCAGCCAAGATCTGAACAGGGGATACAACACTGAAGCTTTCTTT
>NA|TRBV25-1|TRBJ1-1|NA
CASSDRSEAFF
TGTGCCAGCAGTGACAGAAGTGAAGCTTTCTTT
>NA|TRBV27|TRBJ1-1|NA
CASSTVPNTEAFF
TGTGCCAGCAGTACGGTCCCGAACACTGAAGCTTTCTTT
>NA|TRBV29-1|TRBJ2-2|NA
CSVTSDYTGELFF
TGCAGCGTTACGTCAGACTACACCGGGGAGCTGTTTTTT
>TRBD1|TRBV7-9|TRBJ2-3|NA
CASSRSGQGPYTDTQYF
TGTGCCAGCAGTCGCTCCGGACAGGGGCCTTACACAGATACGCAGTATTTT
>TRBD1|TRBV9|TRBJ1-2|NA
CASSVEGQGLYGYTF
TGTGCCAGCAGCGTAGAAGGACAGGGTCTCTATGGCTACACCTTC
>NA|TRBV19|TRBJ2-7|NA
CASSASDSSYEQYF
TGTGCCAGTAGTGCATCGGACAGCTCCTACGAGCAGTACTTC
>NA|TRBV19|TRBJ2-7|once
CASSPRTVPYEQYF
TGTGCCAGTAGTCCGCGGACAGTACCCTACGAGCAGTACTTC
>NA|TRBV19|TRBJ2-7|NA
CASSLFYGSYEQYF
TGTGCCAGTAGTTTGTTTTACGGCTCCTACGAGCAGTACTTC
>TRBD2|TRBV5-4|TRBJ2-1|NA
CASSSGTSGVSYNEQFF
TGTGCCAGCAGCTCCGGGACTAGCGGTGTCTCCTACAATGAGCAGTTCTTC
>NA|TRBV5-3|TRBJ2-3|NA
CARSTPQGLDTDTQYF
TGTGCCAGAAGCACCCCCCAGGGACTGGACACAGATACGCAGTATTTT
>NA|TRBV21-1|TRBJ1-5|NA
CACSSQPQHF
TGTGCCTGCAGTAGTCAGCCCCAGCATTTT
>TRBD1|TRBV7-3|TRBJ1-2|NA
CASSLTGAGEGYTF
TGTGCCAGCAGCTTGACAGGGGCTGGTGAGGGCTACACCTTC
>NA|TRBV5-6|TRBJ1-2|NA
CASSFGDWSEGYTF
TGTGCCAGCAGCTTTGGGGACTGGTCGGAAGGCTACACCTTC
>NA|TRBV7-8|TRBJ2-1|few
CASSLVGLYEQFF
TGTGCCAGCAGCTTAGTGGGACTGTATGAGCAGTTCTTC
>NA|TRBV5-6|TRBJ2-7|once
CASSSLPSRRDEQYF
TGTGCCAGCAGCTCCCTCCCCTCGCGTCGTGACGAGCAGTACTTC
>TRBD2|TRBV2|TRBJ2-2|NA
CASEEGGHGELFF
TGTGCCAGCGAAGAGGGAGGGCACGGGGAGCTGTTTTTT
>NA|TRBV5-1|TRBJ1-1|NA
CASSLTELNTEAFF
TGCGCCAGCAGCTTGACAGAACTGAACACTGAAGCTTTCTTT
>TRBD2|TRBV10-1|TRBJ2-3|NA
CASSELGLAGGVGDTQYF
TGCGCCAGCAGTGAGCTGGGACTAGCGGGAGGTGTTGGCGATACGCAGTATTTT
>NA|TRBV30|TRBJ1-2|NA
CAWRTVPNYGYTF
TGTGCCTGGCGGACAGTCCCTAACTATGGCTACACCTTC